This record covers a single T cell receptor (beta chain). Its target is unknown. In each case, RNA was isolated and then reverse transcribed into cDNA as the sequencing template. The assay was immunoSEQ multiplex PCR, and TCRdb's table has in-frame clones only and misses some. The sample consists of about 120,000 clones, 50% to 65% of them appearing once. Specified treatment: oral pan-JAK inhibitor, 5-10 mg twice daily. This record belongs to a study of CD8+ T cells in alopecia areata. Across the whole study: Percent affected scalp area, the SALT score, rated treated patients' severity. Study-wide findings and caveats: Scalp clonality, together with expanded CD8+ clones among the top 100, fell significantly with tofacitinib. Researchers reported that TCR sharing among patients proved less clear than in mice, possibly HLA-linked. When scalp samples are sequenced, resident alphabeta T cells of normal skin are also captured.

Source: CD4+ T cells sorted from blood, taken at week 24, from a patient treated with tofacitinib. The source is a human donor with alopecia areata.

The CDR3 nucleotides are TGCAGCGTTGCCAGGGATAGCAATCAGCCCCAGCATTTT. Translated, it gives CSVARDSNQPQHF. V gene TRBV29-1 combines with J gene TRBJ1-5, with a tentative D call TRBD1 (5 bases). CDR3 length: 13 residues. The germline CDR1 and CDR2 sequences are SQVTM and ANQGSEA. With 4 bases removed from V and 0 bases from J, the gap between germline ends came to 7 bases.